This TCR beta chain was captured by sequencing in a study of T cells expressing NK-cell markers (dated by TCRdb to the early 2020s). For context, the study as a whole: Three sorted T-cell subsets (CD3+CD56+NKG2C+, CD3+CD56+NKG2C- and CD3+CD56-NKG2C+) from 7 to 9 donors had their TCR beta-chain repertoires profiled. Sequencing of the libraries produced 2 x 150 bp reads on Illumina HiSeq 2000/2500, MiSeq or NextSeq. Of the eight sequenced donors, seven were found to be HCMV-seropositive and one was found to be HCMV-seronegative. The study sequenced eight donors, all healthy volunteers chosen at random: three men and five women. Broad study findings and their caveats: Whether the expanded NKG2C-expressing T cell clones were specific for HCMV antigens was left unclear. Those dominant clonotypes were again the most abundant among CD3+CD56-NKG2C+ cells in a handful of donors, at about 25-65%. For several donors, the dominant CD3+CD56+NKG2C+ clonotypes were among the top 10 CD8+ clonotypes and accounted for about 1.0-7.0% of CD8+ T cells.

Sequencing was performed on an Illumina HiSeq 2000. TCR beta cDNA libraries were prepared using 5'RACE template switching, which introduced a universal primer site and unique molecular identifiers. cDNA synthesis was primed from the TCR beta constant segment and was followed by two successive PCR amplification steps. Processing in the source paper ran as follows. MIGEC handled demultiplexing of the reads and grouping by UMI, while MiTCR was used to assemble and quantify clonotypes. To exclude erroneous sequences, any TCR cDNA sequence not supported by at least two reads was discarded. The tcR package was used for downstream repertoire analysis, with clonotypes matched between fractions based on CDR3 nucleotide sequence plus V segment. VDJmatch was used to annotate antigen specificity against VDJdb, with one amino acid substitution in CDR3 allowed. The reads were reprocessed in TCRdb, with one entry per CDR3 protein sequence and no accompanying DNA. The V and J calls were not made by the authors but by TCRdb's processing. The sample's table lists a count of about 460,000 distinct CDR3 sequences. In total, the top ten clones hold roughly 1.4% of the sample.

HCMV-specific IgG was detected in serum with a commercial ELISA kit to determine HCMV serostatus. Ficoll density gradient centrifugation was used to isolate peripheral blood mononuclear cells from blood. The germline V gene gives CDR1 as SGHTA and CDR2 as FQGNSA. The CDR3, cysteine through phenylalanine, is 17 amino acids long. Only the protein sequence is given. Concerning this clonotype itself: The antigen it binds to is not known.

The rearrangement joined TRBV7-2 to TRBJ2-5; there is no DNA to check the TCRdb D call of TRBD2. The sequencing sample was made of blood T cells: a sorted CD56 or NKG2C T cell subset, CD4+ or CD8+ T cells, or bulk PBMC T cells (not recorded which). This TCR was recovered from a woman aged 50 to 60 in good health. Donor details come from another sample of the same person, matched by shared clones. The CDR3: CASSLGVGLAGVETQYF.